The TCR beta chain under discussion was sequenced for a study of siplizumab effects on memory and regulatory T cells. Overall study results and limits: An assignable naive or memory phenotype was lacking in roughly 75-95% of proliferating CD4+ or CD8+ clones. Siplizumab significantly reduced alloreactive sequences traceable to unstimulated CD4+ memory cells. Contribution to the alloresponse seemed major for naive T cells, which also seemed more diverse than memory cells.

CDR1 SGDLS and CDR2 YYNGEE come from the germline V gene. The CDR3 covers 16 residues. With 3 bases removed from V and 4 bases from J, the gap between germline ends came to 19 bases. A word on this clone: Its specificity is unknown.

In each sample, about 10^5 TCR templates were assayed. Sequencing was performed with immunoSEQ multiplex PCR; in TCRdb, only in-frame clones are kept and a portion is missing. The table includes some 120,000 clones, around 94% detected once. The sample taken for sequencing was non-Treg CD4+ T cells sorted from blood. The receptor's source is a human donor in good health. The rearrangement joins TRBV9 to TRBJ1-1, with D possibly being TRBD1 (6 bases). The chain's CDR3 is CASSGPRQDLGTEAFF. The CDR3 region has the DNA TGTGCCAGCAGCGGACCGCGACAGGATCTGGGCACTGAAGCTTTCTTT.